A selection of T cell receptor beta chains follows, all from one sample in a study of OX40 agonist ivuxolimab in advanced cancers. Produced via immunoSEQ multiplex PCR; TCRdb's table is partial and in-frame only. The profile shows more than 55,000 clones, around 90% of them singletons. The specimen was CD4+ or CD8+ T cells sorted from blood, collected in a trial of the OX40 agonist ivuxolimab. These TCRs come from an adult with an advanced solid tumor such as melanoma, head and neck, liver or kidney cancer. Both conserved end residues are part of each CDR3. Fields, in order: CDR3 DNA, CDR3 protein, clone size, D gene, CDR3 length, V gene, J gene. A D gene is named only where the DNA matches it firmly. Clone size is shown for a subset of rows, as once, few, many or a class of expanded clone.

CDR3nt: TGTGCCAGCAGCTTCACGGATTACACTGAAGCTTTCTTT
CDR3aa: CASSFTDYTEAFF
abundance: -
d_gene: -
len: 13
v_gene: TRBV7-3
j_gene: TRBJ1-1

CDR3nt: TGTGCCAGCAGCCAACTCCCCGGAGCTTCCTACGAGCAGTACTTC
CDR3aa: CASSQLPGASYEQYF
abundance: -
d_gene: -
len: 15
v_gene: TRBV14
j_gene: TRBJ2-7

CDR3nt: TGTGCCAGCAGCTCCGACCGGATTTACTACGAGCAGTACTTC
CDR3aa: CASSSDRIYYEQYF
abundance: -
d_gene: -
len: 14
v_gene: TRBV5-6
j_gene: TRBJ2-7

CDR3nt: TGTGCCAGCAGTTACGCCAAATATAATTCACCCCTCCACTTT
CDR3aa: CASSYAKYNSPLHF
abundance: -
d_gene: -
len: 14
v_gene: TRBV6-6
j_gene: TRBJ1-6

CDR3nt: TGTGCCAGCAGCTTTGTCCAGGGGAGGTACGAGCAGTACTTC
CDR3aa: CASSFVQGRYEQYF
abundance: -
d_gene: -
len: 14
v_gene: TRBV11-2
j_gene: TRBJ2-7

CDR3nt: TGTGCCAGCAGTGAGAGCGGGAGCTCCTACAATGAGCAGTTCTTC
CDR3aa: CASSESGSSYNEQFF
abundance: -
d_gene: TRBD2
len: 15
v_gene: TRBV2
j_gene: TRBJ2-1

CDR3nt: TGTGCCAGCAGCTTAAATCCCTCTAATGAAAAACTGTTTTTT
CDR3aa: CASSLNPSNEKLFF
abundance: few
d_gene: -
len: 14
v_gene: TRBV7-2
j_gene: TRBJ1-4

CDR3nt: TGTGCCAGCAGCCCCCTAGCGGGGGGGCCGGAGACCCAGTACTTC
CDR3aa: CASSPLAGGPETQYF
abundance: -
d_gene: TRBD2
len: 15
v_gene: TRBV5-8
j_gene: TRBJ2-5

CDR3nt: TGTGCCACCCGGCCCCGGAGCACTGAAGCTTTCTTT
CDR3aa: CATRPRSTEAFF
abundance: -
d_gene: -
len: 12
v_gene: TRBV6-1
j_gene: TRBJ1-1

CDR3nt: TGTGCCAGCAGCAGACTTAACTATGGCTACACCTTC
CDR3aa: CASSRLNYGYTF
abundance: -
d_gene: -
len: 12
v_gene: TRBV25-1
j_gene: TRBJ1-2

CDR3nt: TGTGCCAGCAGTTTGGCGGGGACAGGTAATCAGCCCCAGCATTTT
CDR3aa: CASSLAGTGNQPQHF
abundance: -
d_gene: TRBD1
len: 15
v_gene: TRBV5-6
j_gene: TRBJ1-5

CDR3nt: TGTGCCACCAGCTTCCGGACAGGGGGGACTGAAGCTTTCTTT
CDR3aa: CATSFRTGGTEAFF
abundance: -
d_gene: TRBD1
len: 14
v_gene: TRBV15
j_gene: TRBJ1-1

CDR3nt: TGCGCCAGCAGCCCCGCCGGGACTAGCGGGAGCGGGGAGCTGTTTTTT
CDR3aa: CASSPAGTSGSGELFF
abundance: -
d_gene: TRBD2
len: 16
v_gene: TRBV5-1
j_gene: TRBJ2-2

CDR3nt: TGTGCCAGCAGTCCAGGGGTAGGCTATAATGAAAAACTGTTTTTT
CDR3aa: CASSPGVGYNEKLFF
abundance: -
d_gene: -
len: 15
v_gene: TRBV27
j_gene: TRBJ1-4

CDR3nt: TGCGCCAGCAGCCAACAAGTACCCGGGGACGAAGCTTTCTTT
CDR3aa: CASSQQVPGDEAFF
abundance: -
d_gene: -
len: 14
v_gene: TRBV5-1
j_gene: TRBJ1-1

CDR3nt: TGTGCCAGCAGAAGCGGGAGGGCCTTTGAGCAGTTCTTC
CDR3aa: CASRSGRAFEQFF
abundance: -
d_gene: TRBD2
len: 13
v_gene: TRBV6-5
j_gene: TRBJ2-1

CDR3nt: TGCGCCAGCAGCCAAGATCGGGATACTGGGATTGAAAAACTGTTTTTT
CDR3aa: CASSQDRDTGIEKLFF
abundance: -
d_gene: -
len: 16
v_gene: TRBV4-1
j_gene: TRBJ1-4

CDR3nt: TGTGCCAGCAGCGTATTCGCTAGCGGGAGACTTCACAATGAGCAGTTCTTC
CDR3aa: CASSVFASGRLHNEQFF
abundance: -
d_gene: TRBD2
len: 17
v_gene: TRBV9
j_gene: TRBJ2-1

CDR3nt: TGTGCCAGCTCACCTACGCGGGGGAGCTCCTACAATGAGCAGTTCTTC
CDR3aa: CASSPTRGSSYNEQFF
abundance: -
d_gene: TRBD2
len: 16
v_gene: TRBV18
j_gene: TRBJ2-1

CDR3nt: TGTGCCAGCATCCCTCCGGGAGCGACAGATACGCAGTATTTT
CDR3aa: CASIPPGATDTQYF
abundance: -
d_gene: -
len: 14
v_gene: TRBV6-6
j_gene: TRBJ2-3

CDR3nt: TGTGCCAGCACCTCTCCCTACGGCACTGAAGCTTTCTTT
CDR3aa: CASTSPYGTEAFF
abundance: -
d_gene: -
len: 13
v_gene: TRBV6-5
j_gene: TRBJ1-1

CDR3nt: TGTGCCAGCAGTGAAGCGGGACAGGGGAATGTGGGCAACACTGAAGCTTTCTTT
CDR3aa: CASSEAGQGNVGNTEAFF
abundance: -
d_gene: TRBD1
len: 18
v_gene: TRBV6-1
j_gene: TRBJ1-1

CDR3nt: TGTGCCAGCAGTGAGAGACAGGTCTATGGCTACACCTTC
CDR3aa: CASSERQVYGYTF
abundance: few
d_gene: -
len: 13
v_gene: TRBV2
j_gene: TRBJ1-2

CDR3nt: TGTGCCAGCAGCTTCGAGGCAGGGGGCTTAGGAGAGACCCAGTACTTC
CDR3aa: CASSFEAGGLGETQYF
abundance: -
d_gene: TRBD1
len: 16
v_gene: TRBV5-6
j_gene: TRBJ2-5